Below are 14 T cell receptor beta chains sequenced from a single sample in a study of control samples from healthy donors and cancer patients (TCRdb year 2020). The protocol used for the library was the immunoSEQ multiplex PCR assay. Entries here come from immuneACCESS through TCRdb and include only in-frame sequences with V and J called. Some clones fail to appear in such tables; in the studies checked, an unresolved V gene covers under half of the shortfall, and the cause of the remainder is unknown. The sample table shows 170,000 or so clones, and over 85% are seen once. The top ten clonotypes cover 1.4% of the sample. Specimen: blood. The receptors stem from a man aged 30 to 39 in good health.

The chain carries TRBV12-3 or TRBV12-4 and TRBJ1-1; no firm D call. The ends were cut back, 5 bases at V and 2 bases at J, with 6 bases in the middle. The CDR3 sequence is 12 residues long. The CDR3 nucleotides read TGTGCCAGCAGTCTCCAAAACACTGAAGCTTTCTTT. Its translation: CASSLQNTEAFF.

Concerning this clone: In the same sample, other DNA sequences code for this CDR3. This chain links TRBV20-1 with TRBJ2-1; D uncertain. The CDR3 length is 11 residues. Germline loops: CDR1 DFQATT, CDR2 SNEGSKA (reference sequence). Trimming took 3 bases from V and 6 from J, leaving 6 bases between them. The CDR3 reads CSASLVNEQFF. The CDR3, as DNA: TGCAGTGCTAGTTTGGTCAATGAGCAGTTCTTC.

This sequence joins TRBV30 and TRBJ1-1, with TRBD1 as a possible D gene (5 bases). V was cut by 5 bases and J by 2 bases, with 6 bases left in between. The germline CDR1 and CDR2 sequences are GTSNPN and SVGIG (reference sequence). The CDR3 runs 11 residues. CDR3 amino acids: CAWDSNTEAFF. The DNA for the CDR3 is TGTGCCTGGGACAGTAACACTGAAGCTTTCTTT.

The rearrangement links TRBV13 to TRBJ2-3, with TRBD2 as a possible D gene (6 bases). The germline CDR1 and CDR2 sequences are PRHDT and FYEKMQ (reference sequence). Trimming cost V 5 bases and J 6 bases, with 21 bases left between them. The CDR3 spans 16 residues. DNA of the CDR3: TGTGCCAGCAGCATATACCGGGACTCGCGACGGGATACGCAGTATTTT. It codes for CASSIYRDSRRDTQYF. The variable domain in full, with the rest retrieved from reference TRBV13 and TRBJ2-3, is AAGVIQSPRHLIKEKRETATLKCYPIPRHDTVYWYQQGPGQDPQFLISFYEKMQSDKGSIPDRFSAQQFSDYHSELNMSSLELGDSALYFCASSIYRDSRRDTQYFGPGTRLTVL.

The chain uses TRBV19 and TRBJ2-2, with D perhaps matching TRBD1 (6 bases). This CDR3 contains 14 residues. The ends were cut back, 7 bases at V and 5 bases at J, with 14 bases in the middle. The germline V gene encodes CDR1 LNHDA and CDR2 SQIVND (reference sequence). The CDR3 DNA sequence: TGTGCCAGTAAGGGGGACCGATTAACCGGGGAGCTGTTTTTT. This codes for CASKGDRLTGELFF.

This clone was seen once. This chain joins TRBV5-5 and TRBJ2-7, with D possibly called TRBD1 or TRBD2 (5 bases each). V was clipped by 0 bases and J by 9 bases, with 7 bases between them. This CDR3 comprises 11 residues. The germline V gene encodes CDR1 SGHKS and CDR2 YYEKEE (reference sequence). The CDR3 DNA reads TGTGCCAGCAGCTTGGATGGGGGGCAGTACTTC. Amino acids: CASSLDGGQYF.

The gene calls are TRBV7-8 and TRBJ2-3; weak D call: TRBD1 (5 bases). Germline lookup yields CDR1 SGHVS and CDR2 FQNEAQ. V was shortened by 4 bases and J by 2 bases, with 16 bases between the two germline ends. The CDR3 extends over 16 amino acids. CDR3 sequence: CASSSYQMTDTDTQYF. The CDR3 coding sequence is TGTGCCAGCAGCTCTTACCAAATGACAGACACAGATACGCAGTATTTT.

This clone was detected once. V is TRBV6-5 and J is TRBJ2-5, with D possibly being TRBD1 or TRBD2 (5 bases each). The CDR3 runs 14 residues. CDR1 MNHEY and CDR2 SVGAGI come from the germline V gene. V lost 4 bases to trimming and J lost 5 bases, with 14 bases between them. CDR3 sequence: CASSSQGVWETQYF. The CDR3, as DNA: TGTGCCAGCAGTTCCCAGGGAGTATGGGAGACCCAGTACTTC.

The CDR3 sequence: CASSFQGAGTDTQYF. CDR3 DNA: TGTGCCAGCAGCTTCCAGGGGGCTGGCACAGATACGCAGTATTTT. The chain couples TRBV7-2 to TRBJ2-3, with 8 nucleotides matching TRBD1. The CDR3 spans 15 residues. J lost 1 base, V lost 3 bases, and 3 bases had no gene match. In germline, CDR1 is SGHTA, CDR2 FQGNSA.

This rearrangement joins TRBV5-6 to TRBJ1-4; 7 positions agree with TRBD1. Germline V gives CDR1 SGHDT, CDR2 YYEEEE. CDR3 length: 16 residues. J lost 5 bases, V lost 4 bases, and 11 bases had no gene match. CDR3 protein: CASSRNRGAGNEKLFF. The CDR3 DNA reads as TGTGCCAGCAGCCGAAACAGGGGCGCGGGGAATGAAAAACTGTTTTTT.

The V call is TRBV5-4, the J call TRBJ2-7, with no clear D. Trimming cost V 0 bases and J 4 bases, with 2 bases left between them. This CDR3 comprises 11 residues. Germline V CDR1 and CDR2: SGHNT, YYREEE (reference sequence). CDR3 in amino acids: CASSLEYEQYF. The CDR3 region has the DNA TGTGCCAGCAGCTTGGAATACGAGCAGTACTTC.

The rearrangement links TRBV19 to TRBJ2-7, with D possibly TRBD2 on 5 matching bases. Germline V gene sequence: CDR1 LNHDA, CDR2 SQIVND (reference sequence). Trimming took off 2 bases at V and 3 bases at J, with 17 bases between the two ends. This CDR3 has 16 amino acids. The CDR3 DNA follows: TGTGCCAGTAGTATATCTGAGGGCACTGGGTACTACGAGCAGTACTTC. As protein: CASSISEGTGYYEQYF.

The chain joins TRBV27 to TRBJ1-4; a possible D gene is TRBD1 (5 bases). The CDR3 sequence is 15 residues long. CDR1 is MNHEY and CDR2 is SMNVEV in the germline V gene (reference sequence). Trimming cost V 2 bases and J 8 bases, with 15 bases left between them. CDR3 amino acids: CASSLMTGVGEKLFF. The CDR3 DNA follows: TGTGCCAGCAGTTTAATGACGGGGGTTGGCGAAAAACTGTTTTTT.

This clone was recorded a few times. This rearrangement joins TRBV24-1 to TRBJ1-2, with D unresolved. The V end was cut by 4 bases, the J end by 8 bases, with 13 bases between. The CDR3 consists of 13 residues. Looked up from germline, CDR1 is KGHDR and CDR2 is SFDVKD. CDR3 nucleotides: TGTGCCACCAGTGACCCAAGGACGGAAGGCTACACCTTC. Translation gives CATSDPRTEGYTF.